This T cell receptor (beta chain) originates from a study of CD8 T cells in Susac syndrome. CD8+ and CD4+ T cells were negatively isolated; TEMRA cells were FACS-enriched. The RNA, about 0.5 to 1 ug, was put through reverse transcription using random hexamers. Amplification of TCR beta CDR3 used immunoSEQ multiplex PCR across 54 Vbeta and 13 Jbeta. Via MiXCR, TCRdb re-called the immunoSEQ multiplex PCR reads, giving one row per CDR3 protein. The table shows under 200,000 distinct CDR3 sequences, with about 95% occurring only once. The V gene's germline CDR1 is MDHEN and CDR2 SYDVKM. Between the trimmed V and J ends, which lost 3 bases and 10 bases, there was a span of 16 bases. The CDR3 is made up of 14 amino acids.

The receptor's source is a human donor with multiple sclerosis. Sequencing input: CD8+ T cells from PBMCs. V usage is TRBV28 and J usage is TRBJ2-1; D possibly corresponds to TRBD2 (5 bases). Written as DNA, the CDR3 is TGTGCCAGCAGTTTCCTAGCATGGAAGAGGGAGCAGTTCTTC. This encodes CASSFLAWKREQFF.